Here is one T cell receptor beta chain with its context. Its target is not known. TCRdb redid the calling of the 5' RACE reads with MiXCR, one entry per CDR3 protein. The data hold hundreds of thousands of distinct CDR3 sequences, with 17% observed a single time. These data come from a study of CD8 T cells in ankylosing spondylitis. This CDR3 contains 12 residues. V lost 4 bases to trimming and J lost 3 bases, with 6 bases between them. CDR1 WSHSY and CDR2 SAAADI come from the germline V gene. Study-level results: It appeared that ankylosing spondylitis blood was characterized by a TCR beta motif of roughly 8 highly homologous variants.

The chain is built from TRBV10-2 and TRBJ1-2; D perhaps matches TRBD1 (5 bases). This sequence originates from a male donor with ankylosing spondylitis. Sequenced material: blood, either unsorted or a sorted T cell fraction (not recorded which). In DNA, the CDR3 is TGCGCCAGCAGTGCACAGGACTATGGCTACACCTTC. Protein product: CASSAQDYGYTF.